Below are 6 T cell receptor beta chains sequenced from a single sample in a study of T cell changes during pregnancy in multiple sclerosis. The table came from immunoSEQ multiplex PCR; TCRdb's copy has only in-frame clones and leaves some out. The data show over 65,000 clones, 80% to 95% seen once. The sample here was peripheral blood, taken in the first trimester of pregnancy. The receptors were gathered from a female donor with multiple sclerosis, enrolled in a pregnancy study.

This clone was counted a single time. The V call is TRBV2, the J call TRBJ2-7, with a tentative D call TRBD2 (6 bases). This CDR3 is 15 amino acids long. Germline lookup yields CDR1 SNHLY and CDR2 FYNNEI. Trimming cost V 4 bases and J 2 bases, with 15 bases left between them. The CDR3 sequence is CASSVKGSGTYEQYF. The CDR3 bases are TGTGCCAGCAGTGTTAAAGGTAGCGGCACCTACGAGCAGTACTTC.

The gene calls are TRBV7-2 and TRBJ1-5; D perhaps matches TRBD1 (5 bases). The ends were cut back, 4 bases at V and 4 bases at J, with 8 bases in the middle. Germline lookup yields CDR1 SGHTA and CDR2 FQGNSA. The CDR3 consists of 13 residues. Here the CDR3 reads CASSSDRNQPQHF. The CDR3 coding sequence is TGTGCCAGCAGCTCCGACAGAAATCAGCCCCAGCATTTT.

This chain connects TRBV7-9 to TRBJ2-7; 12 nucleotides line up with TRBD2. Germline lookup yields CDR1 SEHNR and CDR2 FQNEAQ (reference sequence). V lost 5 bases to trimming and J lost 6 bases; unmatched junction nucleotides: 11. CDR3 length equals 16 residues. The DNA of the CDR3 is TGTGCCAGCAGCCCGACTAGCGGGAGTATAACGGGCGAGCAGTACTTC. Residues: CASSPTSGSITGEQYF.

Concerning this clone itself: Other DNA variants within this sample encode the same CDR3. This rearrangement joins TRBV19 to TRBJ2-2; 7 bases line up with TRBD1. This CDR3 region has 15 residues. Germline CDR1 reads LNHDA; CDR2 reads SQIVND (reference sequence). V trimming: 3 bases; J trimming: 2 bases; junction bases outside the gene matches: 3. CDR3 protein: CASSIGTANTGELFF. The CDR3 DNA reads as TGTGCCAGTAGTATTGGGACAGCCAACACCGGGGAGCTGTTTTTT.

The CDR3 is CATRIDWDTEAFF. The CDR3 nucleotides are TGTGCCACCAGAATCGACTGGGACACTGAAGCTTTCTTT. The V and J genes are TRBV15 and TRBJ1-1; D is unresolved. Germline V lookup: CDR1 LNHNV, CDR2 YYDKDF (reference sequence). The CDR3 sequence is 13 residues long. Trimming took 6 bases from V and 3 from J, leaving 11 bases between them.

J is TRBJ1-2 and V is TRBV6-5, with unresolved D. With 8 bases removed from V and 7 bases from J, the gap between germline ends came to 14 bases. The germline V gene has CDR1 MNHEY and CDR2 SVGAGI. There are 12 residues in the CDR3. CDR3 loop: CASLSETGGYTF. The DNA of the CDR3 is TGTGCCAGCCTGTCGGAAACGGGTGGCTACACCTTC.